The text below deals with one TCR beta chain. What it recognizes is unknown. This sample is part of a study of T cell responses to AZD1222 COVID-19 vaccine. General study findings and limits: Vaccine-related CD4 TCRs covered spike, predominating at 160-218 and 743-854.

The length of the CDR3 is 16 residues. The germline V and J ends were trimmed by 1 base and 0 bases, with 13 bases remaining between them. CDR1 SGHRS and CDR2 YFSETQ come from the germline V gene. Repertoires were generated with immunoSEQ multiplex PCR, while TCRdb's copy carries only in-frame clones and drops some. The data show roughly 100,000 clones, approximately 88% seen once. Sequenced here: peripheral blood, sampled on day 0 of AZD1222 vaccination. The chain combines TRBV5-1 with TRBJ1-1; TRBD1 might be the D (5 bases). This TCR was recovered from an adult in good health. CDR3 sequence reads: CASSLLPLGVNTEAFF. The CDR3 DNA is TGCGCCAGCAGCTTGCTGCCCTTGGGGGTGAACACTGAAGCTTTCTTT.